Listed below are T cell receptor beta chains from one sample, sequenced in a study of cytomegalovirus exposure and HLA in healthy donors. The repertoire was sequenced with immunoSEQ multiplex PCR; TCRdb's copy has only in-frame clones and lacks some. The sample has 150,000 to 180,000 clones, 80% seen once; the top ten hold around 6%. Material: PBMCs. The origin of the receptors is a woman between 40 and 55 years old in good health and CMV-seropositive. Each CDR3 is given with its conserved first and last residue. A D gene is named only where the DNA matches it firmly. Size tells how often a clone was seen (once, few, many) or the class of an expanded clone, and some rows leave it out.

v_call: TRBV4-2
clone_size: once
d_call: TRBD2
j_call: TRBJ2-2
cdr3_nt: TGTGCCAGCAGCCAAGAAGGTAGCGGGAGCCCCGGGGAGCTGTTTTTT
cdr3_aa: CASSQEGSGSPGELFF

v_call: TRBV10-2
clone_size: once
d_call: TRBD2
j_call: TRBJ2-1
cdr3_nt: TGCGCCAGCAACAGATGGGGGGGAATACCCTCCTACAATGAGCAGTTCTTC
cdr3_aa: CASNRWGGIPSYNEQFF

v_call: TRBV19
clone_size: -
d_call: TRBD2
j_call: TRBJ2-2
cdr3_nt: TGTGCCAGTAGACGGGGGGAGTTGGGCACCGGGGAGCTGTTTTTT
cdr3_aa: CASRRGELGTGELFF

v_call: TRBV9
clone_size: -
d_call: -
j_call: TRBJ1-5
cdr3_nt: TGTGCCAGCAGCGTAGGCAGGGACAATCAGCCCCAGCATTTT
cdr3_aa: CASSVGRDNQPQHF

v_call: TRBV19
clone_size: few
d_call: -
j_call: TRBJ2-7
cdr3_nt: TGTGCCAGTCGTATTGGACAGACCTACGAGCAGTACTTC
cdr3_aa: CASRIGQTYEQYF

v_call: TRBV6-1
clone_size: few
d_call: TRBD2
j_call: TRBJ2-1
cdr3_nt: TGTGCCAGCAGAGTAGCGGGAGGTTCCTACAATGAGCAGTTCTTC
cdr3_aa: CASRVAGGSYNEQFF

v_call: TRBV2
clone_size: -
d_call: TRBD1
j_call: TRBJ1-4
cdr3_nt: TGTGCCAGCAACATAAAAGCCGGGACAGGAGAAAAACTGTTTTTT
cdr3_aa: CASNIKAGTGEKLFF

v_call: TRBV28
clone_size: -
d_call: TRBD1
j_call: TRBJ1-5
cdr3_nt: TGTGCCAGCAGTGGTCGACAGGGGAGCAATCAGCCCCAGCATTTT
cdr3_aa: CASSGRQGSNQPQHF

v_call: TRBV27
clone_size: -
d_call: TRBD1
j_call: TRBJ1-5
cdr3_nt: TGTGCCAGCAGTTTATCCAGGGGGGTTAGCAATCAGCCCCAGCATTTT
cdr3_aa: CASSLSRGVSNQPQHF

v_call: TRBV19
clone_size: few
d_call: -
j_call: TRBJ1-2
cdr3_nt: TGTGCCAGTAGCCCCCAGGGGCTGGGCGGCTACACCTTC
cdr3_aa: CASSPQGLGGYTF

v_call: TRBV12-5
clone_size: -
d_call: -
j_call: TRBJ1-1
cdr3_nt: TGTGCTAGTGGTTGGGCGAACACTGAAGCTTTCTTT
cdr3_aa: CASGWANTEAFF

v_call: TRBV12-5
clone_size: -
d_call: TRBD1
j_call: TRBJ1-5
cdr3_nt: TGTGCTAGTGGTTTGGAAACGACAGGGCAGAGACAGCCCCAGCATTTT
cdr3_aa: CASGLETTGQRQPQHF

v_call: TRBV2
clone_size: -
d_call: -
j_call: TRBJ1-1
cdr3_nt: TGTGCCAGCGGCCGGACACCAGGGTACTTCATGAACACTGAAGCTTTCTTT
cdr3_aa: CASGRTPGYFMNTEAFF

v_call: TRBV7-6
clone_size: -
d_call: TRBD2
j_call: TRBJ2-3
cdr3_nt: TGTGCCAGCAGCTTAGCGTCCAGCGGGAGTGGCGCAGATACGCAGTATTTT
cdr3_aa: CASSLASSGSGADTQYF

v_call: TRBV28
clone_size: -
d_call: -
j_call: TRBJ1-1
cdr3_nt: TGTGCCAGCAAGGGTCCTGACCGGGGGAACACTGAAGCTTTCTTT
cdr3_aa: CASKGPDRGNTEAFF